These 26 T cell receptor beta chains share one sample of origin, sequenced in a study of vaccination and CD4 T cells after COVID-19. Antigens for these TCRs are unknown. Cultured CD4+ T-cell DNA underwent Oncomine TCR Beta short-read sequencing. One entry per CDR3 protein results from TCRdb running MiXCR on the PCR reads. This table has about 13,000 distinct CDR3 sequences, around 41% appearing once. Treatment indicated: approximately 11-day PBMC culture with coronavirus spike peptide pools or control peptides (ViraFEST assay). Source material: CD4+ T cells from blood, cultured in vitro. These receptors originate from a human donor who had recovered from COVID-19.

This chain joins TRBV7-9 and TRBJ2-3; possibly TRBD2 for D (7 bases). Trimming removed 7 bases at V and 2 bases at J, with 16 bases between. This CDR3 is built from 15 residues. Germline V gives CDR1 SEHNR, CDR2 FQNEAQ (reference sequence). The CDR3 nucleotides are TGTGCCAGCAACAAAGGGGGGGGGCCCACAGATACGCAGTATTTT. Translated: CASNKGGGPTDTQYF.

This clonotype was counted only a few times. For the CDR3, the DNA is TGTGCCAGCAGTGACCCTTTAGGCAGGGTGGGTCAGCCCCAGCATTTT. Its protein product is CASSDPLGRVGQPQHF. This chain links TRBV6-1 with TRBJ1-5, with a tentative D call TRBD1 (5 bases). V lost 3 bases and J lost 6, with 18 bases in between. This CDR3 spans 16 amino acids. The germline CDR1 and CDR2 sequences are MNHNS and SASEGT.

The gene calls are TRBV6-1 and TRBJ1-2; D may be TRBD1 (5 bases). V lost 5 bases, J lost 4 bases, and 14 bases lay in between. Germline-derived CDR1 and CDR2 are MNHNS and SASEGT. The CDR3 loop spans 14 amino acids. CDR3 DNA: TGTGCCAGCAGTAGGACCGGGACGGGCTATGGCTACACCTTC. This encodes CASSRTGTGYGYTF.

The V call is TRBV19, the J call TRBJ1-2; no firm D call. Trimming removed 3 bases at V and 2 bases at J, with 4 bases between. The CDR3 runs to 12 residues. CDR1 and CDR2 from the germline V gene are LNHDA and SQIVND (reference sequence). The CDR3 is CASSMVNYGYTF. In DNA form, the CDR3 reads TGTGCCAGTAGTATGGTAAACTATGGCTACACCTTC.

The chain's CDR3 is CSARAGQGANYEQYF. Written as DNA, the CDR3 is TGCAGTGCTAGAGCGGGGCAGGGGGCAAACTACGAGCAGTACTTC. The rearrangement links TRBV20-1 to TRBJ2-7; 8 bases fit TRBD1. In germline, CDR1 is DFQATT, CDR2 SNEGSKA (reference sequence). J was trimmed by 3 bases and V by 1 base; bases with no gene match: 8. This CDR3 is 15 amino acids long.

This clonotype was recorded a few times. CDR3 DNA sequence: TGTGCCAACGCACAGGGGTTCCAAGAGACCCAGTACTTC. It codes for CANAQGFQETQYF. The chain carries TRBV6-1 and TRBJ2-5, with 7 bases aligning to TRBD1. CDR3 size: 13 residues. Germline lookup yields CDR1 MNHNS and CDR2 SASEGT. V trimming: 10 bases; J trimming: 1 base; junction bases outside the gene matches: 6.

The sample holds a few counts of this clonotype. The V call is TRBV7-2, the J call TRBJ1-2; weak D call: TRBD1 (5 bases). The CDR3 loop spans 16 amino acids. Trimming shortened V by 0 bases and J by 0 bases, and 11 bases separated the two germline ends. Germline lookup yields CDR1 SGHTA and CDR2 FQGNSA. CDR3 DNA: TGTGCCAGCAGCTTAGCGGCAGGGCGTACTAACTATGGCTACACCTTC. Translation: CASSLAAGRTNYGYTF.

This clonotype has more than one count but fewer than ten. The CDR3 DNA reads as TGCAGTGCGCTAGAAGGTTTATGGGGCTACACCTTC. Its protein is CSALEGLWGYTF. The chain uses TRBV20-1 and TRBJ1-2; D is uncertain. V lost 6 bases and J 8 bases, leaving 16 bases between the germline ends. The germline CDR1 and CDR2 sequences are DFQATT and SNEGSKA (reference sequence). The CDR3 runs to 12 residues.

This chain joins TRBV2 and TRBJ2-3, with 7 bases lining up with TRBD1. CDR3 size: 19 residues. V dropped 6 bases and J dropped 0; count of bases not matched to a gene: 18. Germline V gene sequence: CDR1 SNHLY, CDR2 FYNNEI. CDR3 DNA: TGTGCCAGCAGATTCCGGGACAGACCATTATTGTCTAGCACAGATACGCAGTATTTT. Translated: CASRFRDRPLLSSTDTQYF.

This clonotype was found a few times. The V gene is TRBV6-5, the J gene TRBJ2-7; 7 nucleotides line up with TRBD1. The trim removed 0 bases at V and 1 base at J, leaving 6 bases unmatched. From germline, CDR1 is MNHEY and CDR2 SVGAGI. The CDR3 length is 16 residues. CDR3: CASSYSPGQNSYEQYF. CDR3 bases: TGTGCCAGCAGTTACTCGCCGGGACAGAATTCCTACGAGCAGTACTTC.

In its sample, this clonotype was seen a few times. V usage is TRBV11-2 and J usage is TRBJ1-2, with a tentative D call TRBD1 (5 bases). The V end was cut by 0 bases, the J end by 1 base, with 6 bases between. Germline CDR1 and CDR2: SGHAT and FQNNGV. This CDR3 has 14 amino acids. For the CDR3, the DNA is TGTGCCAGCAGCTTAGATAGGGGTAACTATGGCTACACCTTC. It is translated as CASSLDRGNYGYTF.

The chain employs TRBV5-4 and TRBJ2-5; 7 nucleotides agree with TRBD1. V lost 4 bases and J lost 4; bases outside the gene matches: 4. This CDR3 region has 13 residues. Looked up from germline, CDR1 is SGHNT and CDR2 is YYREEE (reference sequence). This CDR3 reads CASSPQGRETQYF. CDR3 sequence (DNA): TGTGCCAGCAGCCCACAGGGGCGAGAGACCCAGTACTTC.

This chain uses TRBV27 with TRBJ2-1, with D possibly matching TRBD2 (5 bases). V dropped 4 bases and J dropped 3 bases, with 7 bases sitting between them. Looked up from germline, CDR1 is MNHEY and CDR2 is SMNVEV (reference sequence). This CDR3 region has 13 residues. In DNA form, the CDR3 reads TGTGCCAGCAGTTCTAGCCTCTACAATGAGCAGTTCTTC. Translating gives CASSSSLYNEQFF.

This clonotype has just a few counts. The rearrangement joins TRBV10-3 to TRBJ1-2, with D unclear. CDR1 ENHRY and CDR2 SYGVKD come from the germline V gene. The length of the CDR3 is 15 residues. The V and J ends lost 2 bases and 6 bases respectively, with 16 bases between them. DNA for the CDR3: TGTGCCATCAGTGAGGTCTTAGGGAACGTCGATGGCTACACCTTC. This codes for CAISEVLGNVDGYTF.

The rearrangement links TRBV19 to TRBJ1-2, with D unresolved. The length of the CDR3 is 14 residues. Germline values: CDR1 LNHDA, CDR2 SQIVND (reference sequence). Trimming cost V 0 bases and J 2 bases, with 7 bases left between them. Written as DNA, the CDR3 is TGTGCCAGTAGTATAGACAGGAGGAACTATGGCTACACCTTC. It codes for CASSIDRRNYGYTF. Drawing the rest from reference TRBV19 and TRBJ1-2, the complete variable domain is DGGITQSPKYLFRKEGQNVTLSCEQNLNHDAMYWYRQDPGQGLRLIYYSQIVNDFQKGDIAEGYSVSREKKESFPLTVTSAQKNPTAFYLCASSIDRRNYGYTFGSGTRLTVV.

The chain recombines TRBV5-4 with TRBJ1-2; TRBD1 aligns across 10 bases. There are 14 residues in the CDR3. Germline V gene sequence: CDR1 SGHNT, CDR2 YYREEE (reference sequence). J was trimmed by 7 bases and V by 4 bases; bases with no gene match: 7. The CDR3 DNA sequence: TGTGCCAGCAGCCTGGGACAGGGGAATAGTGGCTACACCTTC. It yields the protein CASSLGQGNSGYTF.

The chain is built from TRBV27 and TRBJ2-2, with unresolved D. Germline CDR1 reads MNHEY; CDR2 reads SMNVEV (reference sequence). Trimming removed 0 bases from V and 1 base from J, with 9 bases in between. The CDR3 is made up of 16 amino acids. CDR3 sequence reads: CASSLSSQVNTGELFF. The CDR3 region has the DNA TGTGCCAGCAGTTTATCGAGCCAGGTGAACACCGGGGAGCTGTTTTTT.

This clonotype was counted between two and nine times. The chain uses TRBV5-8 and TRBJ2-7; D is unclear. V was pared by 4 bases and J by 0 bases, with 17 bases between. This CDR3 is 16 amino acids long. CDR1 and CDR2 (germline): SGHTS, YDEGEE. CDR3 residues: CASSPPRMLISYEQYF. The DNA for the CDR3 is TGTGCCAGCAGCCCCCCCCGGATGCTAATCTCCTACGAGCAGTACTTC.

This clonotype has more than one count but fewer than ten. The chain joins TRBV20-1 to TRBJ1-4, with 8 bases aligning to TRBD1. The CDR3 sequence is 14 residues long. Germline-derived CDR1 and CDR2 are DFQATT and SNEGSKA (reference sequence). J lost 4 bases, V lost 5 bases, and 6 bases had no gene match. The CDR3 loop is CSACPGQVNEKLFF. CDR3 nucleotide sequence: TGCAGTGCTTGCCCGGGACAGGTTAATGAAAAACTGTTTTTT.

The chain has TRBV27 and TRBJ1-4, with TRBD1 matching over 7 bases. Germline V gives CDR1 MNHEY, CDR2 SMNVEV (reference sequence). Germline trimming cut 5 bases from V and 4 bases from J; bases unmatched to any gene: 10. The CDR3 spans 16 residues. The chain's CDR3 is CASSTRRGRVNEKLFF. The CDR3 DNA sequence: TGTGCCAGCAGTACCCGGAGGGGGCGGGTTAATGAAAAACTGTTTTTT.

CDR3 nucleotide sequence: TGTGCCAGCAGCTTAGCGGGGCTTGCGCGGGGGTACACCAGGTCAGATACGCAGTATTTT. This translates into CASSLAGLARGYTRSDTQYF. V usage is TRBV7-2 and J usage is TRBJ2-3; 7 bases match TRBD2. With V trimmed by 0 bases and J by 4 bases, 19 bases remained unmatched. The CDR3 length is 20 residues. The germline CDR1 and CDR2 sequences are SGHTA and FQGNSA.

This clonotype was counted between two and nine times. The chain is built from TRBV2 and TRBJ1-5; 10 nucleotides agree with TRBD1. Germline CDR1 is SNHLY and CDR2 is FYNNEI. CDR3 length equals 15 residues. V was clipped by 6 bases and J by 2 bases; unmatched bases: 4. CDR3 nucleotides: TGTGCCAGCAGCGGACAGGGGGTGGGCAATCAGCCCCAGCATTTT. It specifies CASSGQGVGNQPQHF.

Only a few counts were recorded for this clonotype. The chain couples TRBV6-1 to TRBJ2-5; 11 bases line up with TRBD2. Germline assignment: CDR1 MNHNS and CDR2 SASEGT. V shed 2 bases, J shed 5 bases, and the junction held 4 bases outside the gene matches. CDR3 size: 15 residues. CDR3 nucleotides: TGTGCCAGCAGTGAAAGTAGCGGGGGGGCGGAGACCCAGTACTTC. Encoded protein: CASSESSGGAETQYF.

The CDR3 here is CAGGSGTGGREQYF. The CDR3 DNA sequence: TGTGCCGGGGGTTCCGGGACAGGGGGCCGGGAGCAGTACTTC. The chain couples TRBV6-4 to TRBJ2-7, with 12 bases that match TRBD1. J was trimmed by 7 bases and V by 11 bases; bases with no gene match: 12. The CDR3 is 14 residues long. The V gene's germline CDR1 is MRHNA and CDR2 SNTAGT.

This clonotype has just a few counts. V is TRBV6-1 and J is TRBJ1-2, with D uncertain. This CDR3 is 12 amino acids long. Trimming took off 4 bases at V and 8 bases at J, with 11 bases between the two ends. CDR1 and CDR2 (germline): MNHNS, SASEGT. This CDR3 reads CASSATTSGYTF. The CDR3 DNA reads TGTGCCAGCAGTGCAACAACTTCGGGCTACACCTTC.

J is TRBJ2-3 and V is TRBV20-1; unclear D gene. Germline V gene sequence: CDR1 DFQATT, CDR2 SNEGSKA (reference sequence). The CDR3 contains 14 residues. Trimming removed 5 bases from V and 1 base from J, with 13 bases in between. In DNA, the CDR3 is TGCAGTGCTGTAGAGGTCCCCGGCACAGATACGCAGTATTTT. Translating it yields CSAVEVPGTDTQYF.